This T cell receptor (beta chain) was retrieved from a study of spatial heterogeneity in lung cancer. Study in general: Each time, sequencing found more beta-chain sequences than alpha-chain sequences.

This clonotype has just a few counts. Its antigen is undetermined. Per germline, CDR1 LGHNA and CDR2 YSLEER. Trimming took 4 bases from V and 1 from J; bases not matched to a gene: 7. This CDR3 spans 17 amino acids. Time point meaning: sample taken at primary tumor resection. No cell sorting; template was whole RNA from tumor, lung tissue or PBMC. Untreated early-stage non-small cell lung cancer patients, 72 in total, were the donors. Study-level results: Blood contained ubiquitous expanded tumor TCRs more at resection than at follow-up.

Every molecule of TCR cDNA had its own unique molecular identifier. TCRdb called the 5' RACE reads again in MiXCR, with one record for every CDR3 protein. The table includes tens of thousands of distinct CDR3 sequences, about 12% detected once. The clonotype originates from a male donor with early-stage non-small cell lung cancer. The specimen was PBMCs, collected at surgery. V usage is TRBV4-3 and J usage is TRBJ2-1, with 10 positions matching TRBD2. The CDR3 nucleotides are TGCGCCAGCAGCCGAAAAGCGGGAGGGCCTTCCTACAATGAGCAGTTCTTC. It encodes CASSRKAGGPSYNEQFF.